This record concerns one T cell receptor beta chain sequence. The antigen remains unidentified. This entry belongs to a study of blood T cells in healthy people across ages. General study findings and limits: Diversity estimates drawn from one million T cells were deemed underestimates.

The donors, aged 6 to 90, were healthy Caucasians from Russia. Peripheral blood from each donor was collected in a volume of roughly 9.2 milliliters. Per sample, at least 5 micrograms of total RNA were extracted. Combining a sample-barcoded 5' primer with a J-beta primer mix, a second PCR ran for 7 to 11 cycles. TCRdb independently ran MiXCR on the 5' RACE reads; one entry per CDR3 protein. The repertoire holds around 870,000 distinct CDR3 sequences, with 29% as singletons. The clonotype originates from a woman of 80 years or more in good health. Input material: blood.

This CDR3 is CASSLFPGGSGETQYF. The CDR3 coding sequence is TGTGCCAGCAGCTTATTCCCAGGGGGCTCTGGAGAGACCCAGTACTTC. J is TRBJ2-5 and V is TRBV7-2; TRBD1 aligns across 8 bases. J lost 4 bases, V lost 2 bases, and 9 bases had no gene match. The germline CDR1 and CDR2 sequences are SGHTA and FQGNSA. The CDR3 is 16 residues long.